These 9 T cell receptor beta chains came from one sample sequenced in a study of T-cell reconstitution after alpha-beta-depleted transplantation in children. Preparation of the TCRbeta library involved a method that used unique molecular identifiers. TCRdb analysed the PCR reads with MiXCR anew, one entry per CDR3 protein. The sample has about 580,000 distinct CDR3 sequences, 23% seen once. The starting material was PBMCs, mostly from graft donor cells, obtained 360 days after TCRalphabeta/CD19-depleted stem cell transplant. All receptors come from a boy younger than two who had a stem cell transplant for acute myeloid leukemia, so the T cells may come from the graft donor.

Ten or more counts support this clonotype. V usage is TRBV2 and J usage is TRBJ2-3; no clear D. CDR1 is SNHLY, CDR2 FYNNEI, per germline. This CDR3 is 11 amino acids long. V gave up 7 bases and J gave up 2 bases, with 4 bases separating them. The CDR3 DNA sequence: TGTGCCAGCACCCTCACAGATACGCAGTATTTT. Its protein is CASTLTDTQYF.

The chain uses TRBV20-1 and TRBJ1-5; a possible D gene is TRBD1 (5 bases). Trimming took 3 bases from V and 3 from J, leaving 15 bases between them. The CDR3 is 15 amino acids. The germline CDR1 and CDR2 sequences are DFQATT and SNEGSKA (reference sequence). CDR3 in amino acids: CSARAHSGNNQPQHF. CDR3 bases: TGCAGTGCTAGGGCCCATTCAGGGAACAATCAGCCCCAGCATTTT.

V gene TRBV13 combines with J gene TRBJ2-3, with D tentatively TRBD1 (6 bases). From germline, CDR1 is PRHDT and CDR2 FYEKMQ (reference sequence). The V end was cut by 0 bases, the J end by 2 bases, with 18 bases between. There are 18 residues in the CDR3. The CDR3 loop is CASSLGSRFRGDTDTQYF. The CDR3 region has the DNA TGTGCCAGCAGCTTAGGTTCGAGATTCAGGGGAGACACAGATACGCAGTATTTT. Based on the CDR3 plus reference TRBV13 and TRBJ2-3, the full variable domain is AAGVIQSPRHLIKEKRETATLKCYPIPRHDTVYWYQQGPGQDPQFLISFYEKMQSDKGSIPDRFSAQQFSDYHSELNMSSLELGDSALYFCASSLGSRFRGDTDTQYFGPGTRLTVL.

V and J are TRBV24-1 and TRBJ2-1; no clear D gene. The CDR3 spans 14 residues. The germline CDR1 and CDR2 sequences are KGHDR and SFDVKD. Trimming removed 5 bases at V and 4 bases at J, with 11 bases between. The CDR3 nucleotides read TGTGCCACCAGTGCCCAGCTAGGTTACAATGAGCAGTTCTTC. Amino acids: CATSAQLGYNEQFF.

This clonotype was observed at least ten times. The chain carries TRBV24-1 and TRBJ2-5, with D perhaps matching TRBD1 (6 bases). The V gene lost 10 bases and the J gene lost 5 bases, with 13 bases spanning the gap. This CDR3 spans 12 amino acids. CDR1 is KGHDR and CDR2 is SFDVKD in the germline V gene. CDR3 sequence: CATKGGDETQYF. The CDR3 DNA reads TGTGCCACGAAAGGGGGAGACGAGACCCAGTACTTC.

This sequence joins TRBV5-1 and TRBJ2-1; D gene unclear. CDR1 is SGHRS, CDR2 YFSETQ, per germline. Trimming removed 4 bases from V and 8 bases from J, with 7 bases in between. The CDR3 runs to 11 residues. CDR3 protein: CASSPDDEQFF. CDR3 bases: TGCGCCAGCAGCCCCGACGATGAGCAGTTCTTC.

The V gene is TRBV6-2 or TRBV6-3, the J gene TRBJ1-2; D remains unclear. The V gene lost 2 bases and the J gene lost 6 bases, with 13 bases spanning the gap. Per germline, CDR1 MNHEY and CDR2 SVGEGT. CDR3 length equals 14 residues. The CDR3 loop reads CASSYSVAANGYTF. CDR3 nucleotide sequence: TGTGCCAGCAGTTACAGCGTGGCAGCCAATGGCTACACCTTC.

The table lists this clonotype with many counts. This chain connects TRBV12-3 or TRBV12-4 to TRBJ1-1; D not resolved. Trimming removed 6 bases at V and 7 bases at J, with 9 bases between. This CDR3 is 11 amino acids long. CDR3 loop: CASSHGREAFF. The DNA for the CDR3 is TGTGCCAGCAGCCACGGACGTGAAGCTTTCTTT.

This rearrangement joins TRBV20-1 to TRBJ1-2; 8 nucleotides match TRBD1. V trimming: 1 base; J trimming: 8 bases; junction bases outside the gene matches: 9. Germline values: CDR1 DFQATT, CDR2 SNEGSKA (reference sequence). The CDR3 is 14 residues long. The DNA of the CDR3 is TGCAGTGCTAGAGGGACAGGGAAAAGTCAGGGCTACACCTTC. Translation: CSARGTGKSQGYTF.